This TCR beta chain was recorded in a study of PD-1 blockade in classical Hodgkin lymphoma. Trimming at V came to 0 bases and at J to 6 bases, leaving 6 bases not matched to a gene. Looked up from germline, CDR1 is SGHTA and CDR2 is FQGNSA. The CDR3 sequence is 15 residues long. Findings of the study overall: Diversity in CD4+ TCRs, unlike that measured in CD8+ TCRs, had risen significantly by C4D1.

With respect to this clone: Its matching antigen is unknown.

All the patients suffered relapse after autologous stem cell transplantation, and brentuximab vedotin exposure differed. Libraries were prepared by immunoSEQ multiplex PCR; TCRdb keeps only in-frame clonotypes and omits some of them. The sample includes about 98,000 clones, 81% of them seen just once. The source is a human donor with classical Hodgkin lymphoma. Sequenced here: peripheral blood mononuclear cells (PBMCs), sampled before the second cycle of nivolumab. The chain employs TRBV7-2 and TRBJ2-7; 9 positions match TRBD2. Here the CDR3 DNA reads TGTGCCAGCAGCTTAGCCGCGGGAGGGCCTGGCGAGCAGTACTTC. It translates to CASSLAAGGPGEQYF. The entire variable domain, with the rest obtained from reference TRBV7-2 and TRBJ2-7, is as follows: GAGVSQSPSNKVTEKGKDVELRCDPISGHTALYWYRQSLGQGLEFLIYFQGNSAPDKSGLPSDRFSAERTGGSVSTLTIQRTQQEDSAVYLCASSLAAGGPGEQYFGPGTRLTVT.